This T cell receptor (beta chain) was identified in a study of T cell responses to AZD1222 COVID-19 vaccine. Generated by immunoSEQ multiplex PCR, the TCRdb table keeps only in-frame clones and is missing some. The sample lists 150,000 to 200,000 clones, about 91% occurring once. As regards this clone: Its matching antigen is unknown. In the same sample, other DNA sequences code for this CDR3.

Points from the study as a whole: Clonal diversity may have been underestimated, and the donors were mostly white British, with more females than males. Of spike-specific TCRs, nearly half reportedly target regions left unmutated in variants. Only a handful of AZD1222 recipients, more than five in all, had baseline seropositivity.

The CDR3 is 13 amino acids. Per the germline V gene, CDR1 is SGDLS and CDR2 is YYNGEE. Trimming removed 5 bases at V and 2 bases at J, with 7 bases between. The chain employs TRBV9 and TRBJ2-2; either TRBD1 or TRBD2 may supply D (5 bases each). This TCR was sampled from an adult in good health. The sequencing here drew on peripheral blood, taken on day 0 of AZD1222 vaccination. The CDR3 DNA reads TGTGCCAGCAGGGGGGATAACACCGGGGAGCTGTTTTTT. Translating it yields CASRGDNTGELFF.